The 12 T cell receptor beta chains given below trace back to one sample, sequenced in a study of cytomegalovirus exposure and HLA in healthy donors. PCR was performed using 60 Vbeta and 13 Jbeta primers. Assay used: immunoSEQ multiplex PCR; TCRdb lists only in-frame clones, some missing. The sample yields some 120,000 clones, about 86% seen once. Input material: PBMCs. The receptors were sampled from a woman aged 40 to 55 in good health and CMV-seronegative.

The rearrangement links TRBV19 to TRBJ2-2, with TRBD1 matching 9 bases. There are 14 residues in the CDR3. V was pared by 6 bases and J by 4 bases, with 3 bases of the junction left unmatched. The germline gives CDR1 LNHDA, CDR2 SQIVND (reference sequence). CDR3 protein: CASRTGQGTGELFF. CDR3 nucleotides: TGTGCCAGTAGGACGGGACAGGGCACCGGGGAGCTGTTTTTT. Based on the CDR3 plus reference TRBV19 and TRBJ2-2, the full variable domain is DGGITQSPKYLFRKEGQNVTLSCEQNLNHDAMYWYRQDPGQGLRLIYYSQIVNDFQKGDIAEGYSVSREKKESFPLTVTSAQKNPTAFYLCASRTGQGTGELFFGEGSRLTVL.

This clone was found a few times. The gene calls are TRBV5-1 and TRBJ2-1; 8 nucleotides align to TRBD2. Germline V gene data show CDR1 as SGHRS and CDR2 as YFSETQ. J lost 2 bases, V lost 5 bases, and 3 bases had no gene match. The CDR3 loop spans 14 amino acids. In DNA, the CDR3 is TGCGCCAGCAGTCGGGAGGGCCCCTACAATGAGCAGTTCTTC. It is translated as CASSREGPYNEQFF.

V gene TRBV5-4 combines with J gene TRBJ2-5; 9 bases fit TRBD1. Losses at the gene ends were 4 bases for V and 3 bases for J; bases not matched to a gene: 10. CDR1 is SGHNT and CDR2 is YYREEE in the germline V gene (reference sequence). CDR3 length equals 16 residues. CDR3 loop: CASSLGTGTVEETQYF. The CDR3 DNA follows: TGTGCCAGCAGCCTCGGGACAGGGACAGTTGAAGAGACCCAGTACTTC.

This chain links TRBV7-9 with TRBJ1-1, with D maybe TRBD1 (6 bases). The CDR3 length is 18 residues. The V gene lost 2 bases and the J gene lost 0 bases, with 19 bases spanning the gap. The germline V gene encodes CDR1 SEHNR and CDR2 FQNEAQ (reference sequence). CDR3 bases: TGTGCCAGCAGCTTATCCGGACAGAGCCTGGTAATGAACACTGAAGCTTTCTTT. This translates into CASSLSGQSLVMNTEAFF.

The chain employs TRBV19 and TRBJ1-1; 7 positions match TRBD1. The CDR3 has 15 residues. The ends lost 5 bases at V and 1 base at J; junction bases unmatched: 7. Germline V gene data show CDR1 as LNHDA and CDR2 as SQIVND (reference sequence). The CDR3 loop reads CASSPRQGPNTEAFF. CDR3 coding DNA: TGTGCCAGTAGTCCGAGACAGGGCCCGAACACTGAAGCTTTCTTT.

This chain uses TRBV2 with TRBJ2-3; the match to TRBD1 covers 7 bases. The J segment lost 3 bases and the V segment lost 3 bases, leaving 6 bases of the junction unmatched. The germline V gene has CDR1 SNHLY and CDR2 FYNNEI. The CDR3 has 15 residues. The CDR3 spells CASSEHGTDTDTQYF. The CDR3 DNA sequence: TGTGCCAGCAGTGAGCATGGGACAGATACAGATACGCAGTATTTT.

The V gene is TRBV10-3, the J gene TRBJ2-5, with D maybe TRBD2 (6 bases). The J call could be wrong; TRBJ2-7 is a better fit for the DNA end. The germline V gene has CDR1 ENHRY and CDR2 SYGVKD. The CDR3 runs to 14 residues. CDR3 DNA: TGTGCCATCAGTGACCGGGGGAGCTCCTACGAGCAGTACTTC. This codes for CAISDRGSSYEQYF.

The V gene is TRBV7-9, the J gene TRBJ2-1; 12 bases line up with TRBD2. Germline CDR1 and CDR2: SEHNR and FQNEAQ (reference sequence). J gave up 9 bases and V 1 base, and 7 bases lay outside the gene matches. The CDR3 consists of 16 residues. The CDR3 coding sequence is TGTGCCAGCAGCTTAGGAAGGACTAGCGGGGCACTTGAGCAGTTCTTC. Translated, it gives CASSLGRTSGALEQFF.

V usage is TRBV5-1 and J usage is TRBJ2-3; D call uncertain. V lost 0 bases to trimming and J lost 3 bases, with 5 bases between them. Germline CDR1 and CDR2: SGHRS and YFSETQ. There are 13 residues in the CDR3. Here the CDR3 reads CASSLAGTDTQYF. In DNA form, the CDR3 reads TGCGCCAGCAGCTTGGCCGGGACAGATACGCAGTATTTT.

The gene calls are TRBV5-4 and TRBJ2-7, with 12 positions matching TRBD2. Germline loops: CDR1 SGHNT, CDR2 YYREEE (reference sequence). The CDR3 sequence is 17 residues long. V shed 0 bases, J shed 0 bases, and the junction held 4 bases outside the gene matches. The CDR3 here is CASSLGKTSGSSYEQYF. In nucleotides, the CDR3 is TGTGCCAGCAGCTTGGGTAAGACTAGCGGGAGCTCCTACGAGCAGTACTTC.

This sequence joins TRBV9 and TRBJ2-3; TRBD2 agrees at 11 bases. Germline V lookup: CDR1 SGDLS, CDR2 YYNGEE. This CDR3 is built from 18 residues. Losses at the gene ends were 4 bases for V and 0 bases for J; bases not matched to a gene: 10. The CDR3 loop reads CASSRDSGTSGSTDTQYF. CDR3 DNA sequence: TGTGCCAGCAGCCGGGACAGCGGGACTAGCGGAAGCACAGATACGCAGTATTTT.

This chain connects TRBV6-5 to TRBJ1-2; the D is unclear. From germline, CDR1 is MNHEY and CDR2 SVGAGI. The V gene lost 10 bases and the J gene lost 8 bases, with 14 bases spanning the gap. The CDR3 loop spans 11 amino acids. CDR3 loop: CATKRGYGYTF. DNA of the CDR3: TGTGCCACCAAAAGAGGTTACGGCTACACCTTC.